The clone carrying this T cell receptor beta chain was detected many times. Trimming cost V 3 bases and J 4 bases, with 10 bases left between them. The CDR3 totals 13 residues. Germline V CDR1 and CDR2: LGHNA, YSLEER. This sample is drawn from a study of HIV-infected patients and healthy controls. Study-level information: Early therapy brought no consistent CD8 count shift, though the CD4:CD8 ratio rose a little.

Alpha and beta constant-region primers primed reverse transcription of around 550 ng RNA. Alpha and beta chain libraries were made separately by chain-specific third strand synthesis with multiplexing indices. Ligation attached cDNA to a 5' RACE adapter that carried a random hexamer and SP2 site. TCRdb reprocessed the 5' RACE reads via MiXCR and lists one record per CDR3 protein. Of about 9,100 distinct CDR3 sequences listed, roughly 7.3% are singletons. Whole blood was used without fractionation, so all unsorted peripheral T cells were included. The input for sequencing was blood, taken before antiretroviral therapy. This sequence originates from an adult with HIV infection. The chain has TRBV4-3 and TRBJ2-7; D is unresolved. The CDR3 region is CASSQASGYEQYF. DNA for the CDR3: TGCGCCAGCAGCCAGGCTAGTGGGTACGAGCAGTACTTC.